The 2 T cell receptor beta chains reported below all come from one sample, sequenced in a study of T cells in Graves' hyperthyroidism and ophthalmopathy. From RNA transcripts, TCR beta CDR3 regions were amplified. TCR CDR3 regions were first amplified by RT-PCR with HTBI primers. TCRdb independently ran MiXCR on the multiplex PCR reads; one entry per CDR3 protein. This table holds nearly 600,000 distinct CDR3 sequences, 11% to 15% found once. The sample taken for sequencing was blood. The receptors were gathered from a young woman with Graves' ophthalmopathy.

This clonotype was found many times. This rearrangement joins TRBV20-1 to TRBJ2-7; 8 nucleotides align to TRBD1. After removal of 5 bases from V and 2 bases from J, the junction contained 2 bases not matched to a gene. Looked up from germline, CDR1 is DFQATT and CDR2 is SNEGSKA (reference sequence). CDR3 length: 12 residues. The CDR3 DNA reads as TGCAGTGCTTGGGGACAGGCCTACGAGCAGTACTTC. Protein sequence: CSAWGQAYEQYF.

This clonotype was recorded many times. The J gene is TRBJ2-5, the V gene TRBV5-5; 9 bases map to TRBD1. Germline loops: CDR1 SGHKS, CDR2 YYEKEE (reference sequence). The J segment lost 2 bases and the V segment lost 1 base, leaving 6 bases of the junction unmatched. The CDR3 sequence is 16 residues long. The CDR3 protein is CASSLNSGQGQETQYF. Written as DNA, the CDR3 is TGTGCCAGCAGCTTGAACAGTGGACAGGGGCAAGAGACCCAGTACTTC. Based on the CDR3 plus reference TRBV5-5 and TRBJ2-5, the full variable domain is DAGVTQSPTHLIKTRGQQVTLRCSPISGHKSVSWYQQVLGQGPQFIFQYYEKEERGRGNFPDRFSARQFPNYSSELNVNALLLGDSALYLCASSLNSGQGQETQYFGPGTRLLVL.